This T cell receptor beta chain originates from a study of blood T cell repertoires in COVID-19. Study in general: The United States, Italy and Spain supplied acute and convalescent COVID-19 samples. The cDNA or gDNA used as material had been derived from T cells, B-cell-depleted T cells, or PBMCs.

Profiling relied on immunoSEQ multiplex PCR, and the TCRdb table lists in-frame clones only, not all of them. The sample carries 130,000 to 150,000 clones, 81% recorded once. V lost 3 bases to trimming and J lost 1 base, with 9 bases between them. Per the germline V gene, CDR1 is LNHDA and CDR2 is SQIVND (reference sequence). The CDR3 spans 14 residues. This clone was observed a handful of times. The TCR originated in a human donor in a cohort sampled during active COVID-19. The sequencing input was peripheral blood. The chain joins TRBV19 to TRBJ1-1, with D possibly TRBD1 on 5 matching bases. The DNA for the CDR3 is TGTGCCAGTAGTATCTGGACAACGAACACTGAAGCTTTCTTT. This gives the protein CASSIWTTNTEAFF. Supplemented by reference TRBV19 and TRBJ1-1, the full variable domain reads DGGITQSPKYLFRKEGQNVTLSCEQNLNHDAMYWYRQDPGQGLRLIYYSQIVNDFQKGDIAEGYSVSREKKESFPLTVTSAQKNPTAFYLCASSIWTTNTEAFFGQGTRLTVV.